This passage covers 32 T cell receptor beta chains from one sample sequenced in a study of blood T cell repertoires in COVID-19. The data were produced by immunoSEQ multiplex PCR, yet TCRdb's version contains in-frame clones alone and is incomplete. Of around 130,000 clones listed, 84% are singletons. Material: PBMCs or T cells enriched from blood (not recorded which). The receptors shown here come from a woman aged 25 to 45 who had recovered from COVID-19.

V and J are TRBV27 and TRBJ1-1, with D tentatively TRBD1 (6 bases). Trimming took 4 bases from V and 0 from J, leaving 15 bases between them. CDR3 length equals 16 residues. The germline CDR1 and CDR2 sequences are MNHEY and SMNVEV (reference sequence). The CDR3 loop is CASSSNRAPMNTEAFF. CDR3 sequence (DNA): TGTGCCAGCAGTTCTAACAGGGCGCCCATGAACACTGAAGCTTTCTTT.

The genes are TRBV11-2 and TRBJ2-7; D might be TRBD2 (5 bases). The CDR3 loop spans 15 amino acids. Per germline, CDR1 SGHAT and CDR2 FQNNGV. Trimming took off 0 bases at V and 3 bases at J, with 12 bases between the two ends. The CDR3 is CASSLDASSVYEQYF. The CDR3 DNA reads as TGTGCCAGCAGCTTAGATGCCAGTAGCGTCTACGAGCAGTACTTC.

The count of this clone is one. In nucleotides, the CDR3 is TGTGCCAGCAGCGCCCCCGGGAACTCGCCTCACGAGCAGTACTTC. Translation: CASSAPGNSPHEQYF. The chain uses TRBV9 and TRBJ2-7, with D possibly TRBD2 on 5 matching bases. V lost 3 bases and J 5 bases, leaving 18 bases between the germline ends. CDR1 and CDR2 (germline): SGDLS, YYNGEE. The CDR3 is 15 residues long.

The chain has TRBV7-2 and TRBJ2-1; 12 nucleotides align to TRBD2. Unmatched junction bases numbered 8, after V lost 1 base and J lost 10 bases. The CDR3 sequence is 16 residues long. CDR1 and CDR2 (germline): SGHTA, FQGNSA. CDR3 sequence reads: CASSLGFLAGGKEQFF. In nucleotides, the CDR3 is TGTGCCAGCAGCTTAGGGTTCCTAGCGGGGGGGAAAGAGCAGTTCTTC. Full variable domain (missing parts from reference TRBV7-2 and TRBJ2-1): GAGVSQSPSNKVTEKGKDVELRCDPISGHTALYWYRQSLGQGLEFLIYFQGNSAPDKSGLPSDRFSAERTGGSVSTLTIQRTQQEDSAVYLCASSLGFLAGGKEQFFGPGTRLTVL.

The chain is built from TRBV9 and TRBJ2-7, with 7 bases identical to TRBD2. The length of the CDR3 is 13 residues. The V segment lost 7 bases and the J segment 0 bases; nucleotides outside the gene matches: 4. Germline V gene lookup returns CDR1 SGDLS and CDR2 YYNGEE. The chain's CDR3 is CASRGEASYEQYF. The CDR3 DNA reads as TGTGCCAGCCGGGGGGAGGCCTCCTACGAGCAGTACTTC.

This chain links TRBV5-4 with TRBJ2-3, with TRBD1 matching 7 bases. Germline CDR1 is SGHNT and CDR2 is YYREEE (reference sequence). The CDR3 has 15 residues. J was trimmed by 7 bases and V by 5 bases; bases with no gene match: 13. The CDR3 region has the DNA TGTGCCAGCAGACAGGACCGGGACAGCCCGAATACGCAGTATTTT. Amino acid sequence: CASRQDRDSPNTQYF.

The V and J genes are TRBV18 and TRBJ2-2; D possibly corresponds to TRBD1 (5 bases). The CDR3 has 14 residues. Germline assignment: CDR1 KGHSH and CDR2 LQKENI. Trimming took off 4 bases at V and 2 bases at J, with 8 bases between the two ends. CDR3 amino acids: CASSRGGNTGELFF. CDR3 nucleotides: TGTGCCAGCTCACGGGGCGGAAACACCGGGGAGCTGTTTTTT. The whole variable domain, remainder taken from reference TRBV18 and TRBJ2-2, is NAGVMQNPRHLVRRRGQEARLRCSPMKGHSHVYWYRQLPEEGLKFMVYLQKENIIDESGMPKERFSAEFPKEGPSILRIQQVVRGDSAAYFCASSRGGNTGELFFGEGSRLTVL.

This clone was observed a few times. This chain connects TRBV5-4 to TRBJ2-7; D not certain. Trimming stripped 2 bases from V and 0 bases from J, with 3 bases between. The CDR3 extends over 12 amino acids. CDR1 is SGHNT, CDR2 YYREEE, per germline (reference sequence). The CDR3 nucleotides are TGTGCCAGCAGCTTCAGCTCCTACGAGCAGTACTTC. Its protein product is CASSFSSYEQYF.

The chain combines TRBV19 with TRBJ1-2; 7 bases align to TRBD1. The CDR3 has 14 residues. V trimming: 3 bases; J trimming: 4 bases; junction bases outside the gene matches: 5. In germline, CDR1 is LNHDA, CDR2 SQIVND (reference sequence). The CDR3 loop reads CASSMDRTFYGYTF. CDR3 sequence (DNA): TGTGCCAGTAGTATGGACAGGACCTTCTATGGCTACACCTTC.

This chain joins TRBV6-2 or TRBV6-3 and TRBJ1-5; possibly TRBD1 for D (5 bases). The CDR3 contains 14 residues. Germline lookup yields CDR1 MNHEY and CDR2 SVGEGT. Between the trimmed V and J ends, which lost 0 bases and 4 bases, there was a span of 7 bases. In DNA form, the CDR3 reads TGTGCCAGCAGTTACTCGACAGTAAATCAGCCCCAGCATTTT. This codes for CASSYSTVNQPQHF.

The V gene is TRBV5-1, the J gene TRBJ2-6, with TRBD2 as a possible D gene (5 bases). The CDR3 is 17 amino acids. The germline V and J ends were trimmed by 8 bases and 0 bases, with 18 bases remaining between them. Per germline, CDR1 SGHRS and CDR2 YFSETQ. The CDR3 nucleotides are TGCGCCAGTCGGGGTGGCGGTAGTCTCTCTGGGGCCAACGTCCTGACTTTC. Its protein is CASRGGGSLSGANVLTF.

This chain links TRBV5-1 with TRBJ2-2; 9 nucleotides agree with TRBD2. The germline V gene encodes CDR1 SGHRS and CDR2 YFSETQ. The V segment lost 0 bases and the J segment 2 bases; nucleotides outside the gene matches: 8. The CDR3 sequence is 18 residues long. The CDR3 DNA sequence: TGCGCCAGCAGCTTGGTCGGGACTAGCCTTGCTAACACCGGGGAGCTGTTTTTT. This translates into CASSLVGTSLANTGELFF.

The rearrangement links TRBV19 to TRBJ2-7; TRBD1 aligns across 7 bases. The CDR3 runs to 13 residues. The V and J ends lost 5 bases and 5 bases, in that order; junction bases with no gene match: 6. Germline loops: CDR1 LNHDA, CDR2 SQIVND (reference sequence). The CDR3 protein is CASSGKTGNEQYF. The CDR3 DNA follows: TGTGCCAGTAGTGGAAAGACAGGGAACGAGCAGTACTTC. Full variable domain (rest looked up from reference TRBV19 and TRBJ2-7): DGGITQSPKYLFRKEGQNVTLSCEQNLNHDAMYWYRQDPGQGLRLIYYSQIVNDFQKGDIAEGYSVSREKKESFPLTVTSAQKNPTAFYLCASSGKTGNEQYFGPGTRLTVT.

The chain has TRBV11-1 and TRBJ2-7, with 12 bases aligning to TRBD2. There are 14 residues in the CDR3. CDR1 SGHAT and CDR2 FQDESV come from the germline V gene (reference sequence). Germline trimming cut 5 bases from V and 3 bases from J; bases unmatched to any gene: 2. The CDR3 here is CASSPTSGSYEQYF. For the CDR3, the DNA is TGTGCCAGCAGCCCGACTAGCGGGAGCTACGAGCAGTACTTC.

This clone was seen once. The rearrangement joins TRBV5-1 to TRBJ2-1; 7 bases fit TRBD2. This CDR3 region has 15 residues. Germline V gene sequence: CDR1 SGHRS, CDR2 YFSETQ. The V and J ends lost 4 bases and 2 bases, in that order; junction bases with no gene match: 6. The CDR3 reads CASSLLAGPYNEQFF. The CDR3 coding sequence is TGCGCCAGCAGCCTATTAGCGGGCCCCTACAATGAGCAGTTCTTC.

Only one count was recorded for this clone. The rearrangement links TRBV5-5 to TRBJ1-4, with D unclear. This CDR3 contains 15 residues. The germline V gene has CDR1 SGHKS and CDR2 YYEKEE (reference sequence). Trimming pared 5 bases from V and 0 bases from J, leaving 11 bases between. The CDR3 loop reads CASRANRATNEKLFF. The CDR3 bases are TGTGCCAGCAGAGCCAACCGAGCAACTAATGAAAAACTGTTTTTT.

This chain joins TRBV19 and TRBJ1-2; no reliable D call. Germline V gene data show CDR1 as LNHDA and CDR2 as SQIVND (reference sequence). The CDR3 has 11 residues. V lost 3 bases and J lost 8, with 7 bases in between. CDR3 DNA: TGTGCCAGTAGTATCGGCGGCGGCTACACCTTC. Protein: CASSIGGGYTF.

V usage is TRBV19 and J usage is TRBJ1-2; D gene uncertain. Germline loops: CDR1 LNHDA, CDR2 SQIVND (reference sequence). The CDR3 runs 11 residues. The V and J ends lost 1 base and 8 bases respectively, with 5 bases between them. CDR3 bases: TGTGCCAGTAGTATAGGTCCGGGCTACACCTTC. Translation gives CASSIGPGYTF.

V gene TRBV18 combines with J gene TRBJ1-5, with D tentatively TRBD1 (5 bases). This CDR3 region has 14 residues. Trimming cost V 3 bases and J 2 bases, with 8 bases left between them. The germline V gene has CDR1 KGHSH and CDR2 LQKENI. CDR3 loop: CASSPRRGNQPQHF. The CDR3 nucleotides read TGTGCCAGCTCACCCCGCAGGGGCAATCAGCCCCAGCATTTT.

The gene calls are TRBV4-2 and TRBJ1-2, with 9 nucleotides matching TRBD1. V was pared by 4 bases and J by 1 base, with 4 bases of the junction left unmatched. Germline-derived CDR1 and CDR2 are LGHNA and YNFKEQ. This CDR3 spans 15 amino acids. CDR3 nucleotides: TGTGCCAGCAGCCCCGCGACAGGGGGTAACTATGGCTACACCTTC. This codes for CASSPATGGNYGYTF.

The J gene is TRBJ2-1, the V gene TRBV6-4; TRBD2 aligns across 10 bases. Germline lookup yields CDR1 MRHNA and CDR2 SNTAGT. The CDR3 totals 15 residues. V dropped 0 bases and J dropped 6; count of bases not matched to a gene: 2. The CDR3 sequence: CASSDSAGGPNEQFF. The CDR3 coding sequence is TGTGCCAGCAGTGACTCAGCGGGAGGGCCCAATGAGCAGTTCTTC.

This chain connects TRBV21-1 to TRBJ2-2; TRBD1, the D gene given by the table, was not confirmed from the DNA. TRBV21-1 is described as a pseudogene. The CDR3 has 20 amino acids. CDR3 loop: CASSNRDRGRSGRETGELFF. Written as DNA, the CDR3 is TGTGCCAGCAGCAACCGGGACAGGGGAAGATCGGGGAGGGAAACCGGGGAGCTGTTTTTT.

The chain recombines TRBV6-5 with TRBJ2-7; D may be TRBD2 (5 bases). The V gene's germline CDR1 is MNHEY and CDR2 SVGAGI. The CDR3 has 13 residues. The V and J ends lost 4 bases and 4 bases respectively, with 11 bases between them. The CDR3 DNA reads TGTGCCAGCAGTTTAAGGCGGGTTTACGAGCAGTACTTC. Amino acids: CASSLRRVYEQYF.

The CDR3 region is CASSPNRANQPQHF. The CDR3 nucleotides are TGTGCCAGCAGCCCCAACAGGGCTAATCAGCCCCAGCATTTT. The chain recombines TRBV7-2 with TRBJ1-5, with D possibly TRBD1 on 6 matching bases. Germline V gene lookup returns CDR1 SGHTA and CDR2 FQGNSA. The CDR3 runs 14 residues. V was pared by 5 bases and J by 4 bases, with 12 bases between.

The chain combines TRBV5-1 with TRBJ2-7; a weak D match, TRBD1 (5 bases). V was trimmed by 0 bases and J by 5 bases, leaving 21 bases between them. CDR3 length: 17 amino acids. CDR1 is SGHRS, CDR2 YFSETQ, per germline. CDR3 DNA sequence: TGCGCCAGCAGCTTGGCCCGGCGGCGGCAGGGTCAGGACGAGCAGTACTTC. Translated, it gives CASSLARRRQGQDEQYF. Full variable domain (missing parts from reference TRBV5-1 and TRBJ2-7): KAGVTQTPRYLIKTRGQQVTLSCSPISGHRSVSWYQQTPGQGLQFLFEYFSETQRNKGNFPGRFSGRQFSNSRSEMNVSTLELGDSALYLCASSLARRRQGQDEQYFGPGTRLTVT.

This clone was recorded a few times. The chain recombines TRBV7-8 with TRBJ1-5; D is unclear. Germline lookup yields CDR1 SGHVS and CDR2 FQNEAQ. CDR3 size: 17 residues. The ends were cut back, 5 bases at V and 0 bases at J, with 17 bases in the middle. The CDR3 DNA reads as TGTGCCAGCAGCAATGTAATAAGACACAATAGCAATCAGCCCCAGCATTTT. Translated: CASSNVIRHNSNQPQHF.

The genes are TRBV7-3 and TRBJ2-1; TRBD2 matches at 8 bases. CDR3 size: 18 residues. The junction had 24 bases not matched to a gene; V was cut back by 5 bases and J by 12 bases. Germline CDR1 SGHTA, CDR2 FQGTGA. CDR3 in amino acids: CASSPEGGGGLVARWQFF. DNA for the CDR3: TGTGCCAGCAGCCCCGAGGGGGGAGGGGGACTAGTTGCGAGGTGGCAGTTCTTC.

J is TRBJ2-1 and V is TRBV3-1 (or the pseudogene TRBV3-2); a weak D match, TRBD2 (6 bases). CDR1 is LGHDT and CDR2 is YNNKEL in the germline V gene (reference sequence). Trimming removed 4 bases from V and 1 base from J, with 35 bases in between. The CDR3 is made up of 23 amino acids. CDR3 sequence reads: CASSPSIRRDGELAAGSYNEQFF. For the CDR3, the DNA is TGTGCCAGCAGCCCGTCTATTCGCAGGGATGGCGAGTTAGCCGCGGGGTCCTACAATGAGCAGTTCTTC.

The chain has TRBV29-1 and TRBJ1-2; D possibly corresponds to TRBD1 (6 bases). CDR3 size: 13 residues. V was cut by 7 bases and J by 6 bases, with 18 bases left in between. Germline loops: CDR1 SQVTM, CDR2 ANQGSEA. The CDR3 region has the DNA TGCAGCGCTTCCTCGGACAGCTTAAATGGCTACACCTTC. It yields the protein CSASSDSLNGYTF. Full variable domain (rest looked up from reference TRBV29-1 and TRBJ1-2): SAVISQKPSRDICQRGTSLTIQCQVDSQVTMMFWYRQQPGQSLTLIATANQGSEATYESGFVIDKFPISRPNLTFSTLTVSNMSPEDSSIYLCSASSDSLNGYTFGSGTRLTVV.

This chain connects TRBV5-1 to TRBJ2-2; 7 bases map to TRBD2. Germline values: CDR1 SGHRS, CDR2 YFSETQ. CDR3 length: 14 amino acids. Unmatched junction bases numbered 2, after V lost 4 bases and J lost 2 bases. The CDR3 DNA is TGCGCCAGCAGCGGACTAGTAAACACCGGGGAGCTGTTTTTT. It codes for CASSGLVNTGELFF.

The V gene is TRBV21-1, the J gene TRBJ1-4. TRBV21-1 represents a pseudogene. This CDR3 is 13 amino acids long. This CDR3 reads CASTRRCNEKLFF. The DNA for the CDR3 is TGTGCCAGCACCCGGAGGTGTAATGAAAAACTGTTTTTT.

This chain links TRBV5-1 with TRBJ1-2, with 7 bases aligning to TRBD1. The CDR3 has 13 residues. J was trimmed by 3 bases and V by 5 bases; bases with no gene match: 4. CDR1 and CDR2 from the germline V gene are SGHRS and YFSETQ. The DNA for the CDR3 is TGCGCCAGCAGACAGGGGTTCGACTATGGCTACACCTTC. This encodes CASRQGFDYGYTF.